This T cell receptor (beta chain) was observed in a study of OX40 agonist ivuxolimab in advanced cancers. Overall study: Ivuxolimab, which is an agonistic anti-OX40 (CD134) antibody, was administered to the patients. Two patients with cutaneous melanoma and one with hepatocellular carcinoma, three in total, showed partial responses. Patients were dosed intravenously with ivuxolimab at 0.01 to 10 mg/kg every 2 weeks.

TCRdb's table, derived via immunoSEQ multiplex PCR, lists solely in-frame clones and lacks some. The sample includes 70,000 or so clones, about 89% seen only once; the top ten take approximately 0.66%. Germline V CDR1 and CDR2: SGHTA, FQGNSA. J lost 4 bases, V lost 2 bases, and 3 bases had no gene match. The length of the CDR3 is 15 residues. The TCR sequence derives from an adult with an advanced solid tumor such as melanoma, head and neck, liver or kidney cancer. The chain combines TRBV7-2 with TRBJ2-2; 8 positions agree with TRBD2. Sequenced here: CD4+ or CD8+ T cells sorted from blood, sampled in a trial of the OX40 agonist ivuxolimab. Written as DNA, the CDR3 is TGTGCCAGCAGCTTAAAACTAGCGGCCACCGGGGAGCTGTTTTTT. Translation: CASSLKLAATGELFF.